Given below is one TCR beta chain in context. Sequenced by immunoSEQ multiplex PCR; TCRdb stores in-frame clones only, minus some. The table lists about 69,000 clones, about 91% of them singletons. The source of the sample is a study of T cell changes during pregnancy in multiple sclerosis. CDR1 is SGHRS and CDR2 is YFSETQ in the germline V gene. There are 16 residues in the CDR3. Trimming removed 0 bases from V and 0 bases from J, with 12 bases in between. The chain links TRBV5-1 to TRBJ1-1, with D perhaps TRBD1 (6 bases). The TCR was taken from a female donor in good health, enrolled as a control in a pregnancy study. This specimen consisted of CD4+ T cells from peripheral blood mononuclear cells, obtained in the third trimester of pregnancy. CDR3 sequence (DNA): TGCGCCAGCAGCTTGGGGCCAGGACAGCTGAACACTGAAGCTTTCTTT. Translation: CASSLGPGQLNTEAFF.